A single count supports the clone carrying this T cell receptor beta chain. The data stem from a study of blood T cell repertoires in COVID-19. On the study more broadly: Samples came from the United States, Italy and Spain, spanning acute and convalescent COVID-19. T cells, B-cell-depleted T cells, or PBMCs supplied cDNA or gDNA.

After removal of 1 base from V and 2 bases from J, the junction contained 6 bases not matched to a gene. CDR3 length equals 16 residues. Germline CDR1 reads MGHRA; CDR2 reads YSYEKL. TCRdb keeps only in-frame clones here, not all; method: immunoSEQ multiplex PCR. Among 200,000 to 300,000 clones listed, around 84% were seen once. Sequencing was performed on peripheral blood. The clonotype originates from a man aged 60 to 75 with acute or convalescent COVID-19. The chain couples TRBV4-1 to TRBJ2-3, with 7 bases aligning to TRBD1. CDR3 coding DNA: TGCGCCAGCAGCCAAGGGATCAGGGGGATCACAGATACGCAGTATTTT. It yields the protein CASSQGIRGITDTQYF.